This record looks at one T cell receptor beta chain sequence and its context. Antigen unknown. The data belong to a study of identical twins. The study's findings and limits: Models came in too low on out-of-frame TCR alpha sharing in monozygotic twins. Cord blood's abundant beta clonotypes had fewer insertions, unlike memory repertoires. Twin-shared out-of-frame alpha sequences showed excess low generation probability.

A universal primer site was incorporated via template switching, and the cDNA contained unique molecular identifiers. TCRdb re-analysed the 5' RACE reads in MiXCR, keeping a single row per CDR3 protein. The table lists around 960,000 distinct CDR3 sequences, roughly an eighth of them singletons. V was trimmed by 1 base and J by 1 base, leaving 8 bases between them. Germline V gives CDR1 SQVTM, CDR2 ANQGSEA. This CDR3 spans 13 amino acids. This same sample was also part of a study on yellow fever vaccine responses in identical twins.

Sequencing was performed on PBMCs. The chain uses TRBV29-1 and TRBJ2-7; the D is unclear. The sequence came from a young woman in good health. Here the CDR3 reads CSVEAQESYEQYF. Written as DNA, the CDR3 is TGCAGCGTTGAAGCCCAGGAGTCCTACGAGCAGTACTTC.